The rows below give T cell receptor beta chains drawn from one sample of a study of T cells in Graves' hyperthyroidism and ophthalmopathy. TCRdb re-called the multiplex PCR reads with MiXCR, one entry per CDR3 protein. The sample carries around 600,000 distinct CDR3 sequences, more than 15% recorded once. Sequenced sample: blood. Every receptor here comes from a woman aged 40 to 49 with Graves' ophthalmopathy. The CDR3 runs from the conserved cysteine through the conserved F or W. Each record gives: J gene, V gene, D gene, clone size, CDR3 protein, CDR3 DNA. D genes are given only for firm matches. Where a row states a size, it is once, few, many or the class of an expanded clone; other rows omit it.

j_call: TRBJ2-3
v_call: TRBV20-1
d_call: TRBD1
clone_size: many
cdr3_aa: CSAIFGQGSTDTQYF
cdr3_nt: TGCAGTGCTATATTCGGACAGGGGAGCACAGATACGCAGTATTTT

j_call: TRBJ2-7
v_call: TRBV29-1
d_call: TRBD1
clone_size: few
cdr3_aa: CSALSDRSYEQYF
cdr3_nt: TGCAGCGCGCTGTCGGACAGGTCCTACGAGCAGTACTTC

j_call: TRBJ2-3
v_call: TRBV20-1
d_call: .
clone_size: few
cdr3_aa: CSPVDRGKDTQYF
cdr3_nt: TGCAGCCCAGTCGATAGAGGCAAAGATACGCAGTATTTT

j_call: TRBJ2-1
v_call: TRBV20-1
d_call: .
clone_size: .
cdr3_aa: CSADDGEQFF
cdr3_nt: TGCAGTGCTGACGACGGTGAGCAGTTCTTC

j_call: TRBJ2-2
v_call: TRBV5-1
d_call: .
clone_size: .
cdr3_aa: CASSLDRLTGELFF
cdr3_nt: TGCGCCAGCAGCTTAGACAGGCTCACCGGGGAGCTGTTTTTT

j_call: TRBJ2-3
v_call: TRBV6-1
d_call: TRBD2
clone_size: few
cdr3_aa: CASKLQGLAGYTDTQYF
cdr3_nt: TGTGCCAGCAAACTCCAAGGTCTAGCGGGATACACAGATACGCAGTATTTT

j_call: TRBJ1-5
v_call: TRBV20-1
d_call: .
clone_size: few
cdr3_aa: CSAKWAGSNQPQHF
cdr3_nt: TGCAGTGCCAAATGGGCAGGGTCCAATCAGCCCCAGCATTTT

j_call: TRBJ2-5
v_call: TRBV9
d_call: .
clone_size: .
cdr3_aa: CASSVATEEQETQYF
cdr3_nt: TGTGCCAGCAGCGTAGCTACGGAGGAACAAGAGACCCAGTACTTC

j_call: TRBJ2-5
v_call: TRBV5-1
d_call: TRBD2
clone_size: .
cdr3_aa: CASSGLAQETQYF
cdr3_nt: TGCGCCAGCTCGGGACTAGCTCAAGAGACCCAGTACTTC

j_call: TRBJ1-2
v_call: TRBV6-1
d_call: .
clone_size: .
cdr3_aa: CASSGGLFLLDGYTF
cdr3_nt: TGTGCCAGCAGTGGGGGACTATTCTTGTTGGATGGCTACACCTTC

j_call: TRBJ1-2
v_call: TRBV29-1
d_call: .
clone_size: .
cdr3_aa: CSVVAGDSHYGYTF
cdr3_nt: TGCAGCGTTGTTGCAGGGGATTCTCACTATGGCTACACCTTC

j_call: TRBJ2-3
v_call: TRBV2
d_call: TRBD2
clone_size: .
cdr3_aa: CASRTSGSWSDTQYF
cdr3_nt: TGTGCCAGCAGGACTAGCGGGAGTTGGTCGGATACGCAGTATTTT

j_call: TRBJ2-7
v_call: TRBV3-1
d_call: TRBD2
clone_size: many
cdr3_aa: CASTGGSFYEQYF
cdr3_nt: TGTGCCAGCACAGGCGGGAGCTTCTACGAGCAGTACTTC

j_call: TRBJ2-7
v_call: TRBV19
d_call: TRBD1
clone_size: .
cdr3_aa: CASSLSGTGGAYEQYF
cdr3_nt: TGTGCCAGTAGTCTCTCCGGGACAGGGGGCGCCTACGAGCAGTACTTC

j_call: TRBJ1-1
v_call: TRBV18
d_call: .
clone_size: .
cdr3_aa: CASSPGKRMNTEAFF
cdr3_nt: TGTGCCAGCTCACCAGGAAAACGAATGAACACTGAAGCTTTCTTT

j_call: TRBJ2-3
v_call: TRBV29-1
d_call: .
clone_size: many
cdr3_aa: CSVDTDTQYF
cdr3_nt: TGCAGCGTTGATACAGATACGCAGTATTTT

j_call: TRBJ1-1
v_call: TRBV27
d_call: .
clone_size: .
cdr3_aa: CASRDTGREAFF
cdr3_nt: TGTGCCAGCAGGGATACAGGCCGTGAAGCTTTCTTT

j_call: TRBJ1-1
v_call: TRBV28
d_call: .
clone_size: many
cdr3_aa: CATSWTQGNTEAFF
cdr3_nt: TGTGCCACCTCCTGGACCCAGGGGAACACTGAAGCTTTCTTT

j_call: TRBJ2-7
v_call: TRBV6-1
d_call: .
clone_size: many
cdr3_aa: CASRPPGPSQNYEQYF
cdr3_nt: TGTGCCAGCAGACCGCCGGGCCCTTCCCAAAATTACGAGCAGTACTTC

j_call: TRBJ2-5
v_call: TRBV3-1
d_call: TRBD2
clone_size: many
cdr3_aa: CASSQESGRRETQYF
cdr3_nt: TGTGCCAGCAGCCAAGAGAGCGGGAGGCGTGAGACCCAGTACTTC

j_call: TRBJ1-1
v_call: TRBV3-1
d_call: TRBD1
clone_size: .
cdr3_aa: CASSRGQGANTEAFF
cdr3_nt: TGTGCCAGCAGCCGAGGACAGGGGGCGAACACTGAAGCTTTCTTT

j_call: TRBJ2-5
v_call: TRBV30
d_call: TRBD1
clone_size: many
cdr3_aa: CAWGIGQDQETQYF
cdr3_nt: TGTGCCTGGGGGATCGGACAGGACCAAGAGACCCAGTACTTC

j_call: TRBJ1-1
v_call: TRBV9
d_call: .
clone_size: few
cdr3_aa: CASSPSTVGEAFF
cdr3_nt: TGTGCCAGCAGCCCCTCGACCGTGGGGGAAGCTTTCTTT

j_call: TRBJ1-4
v_call: TRBV6-9
d_call: .
clone_size: .
cdr3_aa: CASSFQGDGKLFF
cdr3_nt: TGTGCCAGCAGTTTCCAGGGTGATGGAAAACTGTTTTTT

j_call: TRBJ2-3
v_call: TRBV6-2/TRBV6-3
d_call: TRBD2
clone_size: many
cdr3_aa: CASIRGGSGDTQYF
cdr3_nt: TGTGCCAGCATCCGGGGCGGGAGTGGAGATACGCAGTATTTT

j_call: TRBJ2-1
v_call: TRBV12-3/TRBV12-4
d_call: .
clone_size: .
cdr3_aa: CASSFLGQIYNEQFF
cdr3_nt: TGTGCCAGCAGTTTTCTGGGTCAGATATACAATGAGCAGTTCTTC

j_call: TRBJ2-1
v_call: TRBV7-9
d_call: TRBD2
clone_size: many
cdr3_aa: CASSPPPGGGSEQFF
cdr3_nt: TGTGCCAGCAGCCCGCCCCCGGGAGGAGGGTCTGAGCAGTTCTTC

j_call: TRBJ2-3
v_call: TRBV28
d_call: TRBD2
clone_size: many
cdr3_aa: CASSLSGTGTDTQYF
cdr3_nt: TGTGCCAGCAGCCTTAGCGGGACGGGGACAGATACGCAGTATTTT

j_call: TRBJ1-3
v_call: TRBV6-5
d_call: TRBD1
clone_size: .
cdr3_aa: CASSYSGQGVFGSGNTIYF
cdr3_nt: TGTGCCAGCAGTTACTCGGGGCAGGGGGTTTTTGGGTCTGGAAACACCATATATTTT

j_call: TRBJ1-4
v_call: TRBV6-5
d_call: TRBD1
clone_size: few
cdr3_aa: CASSYLGQGEEKLFF
cdr3_nt: TGTGCCAGCAGTTACCTGGGACAGGGAGAGGAAAAACTGTTTTTT

j_call: TRBJ1-4
v_call: TRBV7-8
d_call: TRBD1
clone_size: .
cdr3_aa: CASKTGTATNEKLFF
cdr3_nt: TGTGCCAGCAAGACCGGGACAGCAACTAATGAAAAACTGTTTTTT

j_call: TRBJ2-1
v_call: TRBV6-5
d_call: TRBD2
clone_size: many
cdr3_aa: CASSYSWTSGDNEQFF
cdr3_nt: TGTGCCAGCAGTTACTCGTGGACTAGCGGGGACAATGAGCAGTTCTTC

j_call: TRBJ1-1
v_call: TRBV11-2
d_call: .
clone_size: many
cdr3_aa: CASSLVAGRGTEAFF
cdr3_nt: TGTGCCAGCAGCTTAGTAGCCGGGAGGGGCACTGAAGCTTTCTTT

j_call: TRBJ2-1
v_call: TRBV15
d_call: .
clone_size: few
cdr3_aa: CATSRDYGTGTNNEQFF
cdr3_nt: TGTGCCACCAGCAGAGATTATGGAACAGGGACGAACAATGAGCAGTTCTTC

j_call: TRBJ1-5
v_call: TRBV20-1
d_call: .
clone_size: many
cdr3_aa: CSAHSGRPWGNQPQHF
cdr3_nt: TGCAGTGCGCATTCCGGGCGACCTTGGGGCAATCAGCCCCAGCATTTT

j_call: TRBJ1-5
v_call: TRBV20-1
d_call: TRBD1
clone_size: .
cdr3_aa: CSATGQGGSNQPQHF
cdr3_nt: TGCAGTGCTACAGGACAGGGCGGTAGCAATCAGCCCCAGCATTTT